The 11 T cell receptor beta chains reported below all come from one sample, sequenced in a study of neurological immune-mediated disorders (dated by TCRdb to the late 2010s). To prepare the library, 5' RACE was applied. Sequenced on an Illumina HiSeq 2500. TCRdb redid the processing of the public reads, applying fastp at Q25 and MiXCR, and retained in-frame beta chains. One record per CDR3 amino acid sequence lists the most common genes and DNA. The sample has roughly 30,000 distinct CDR3 sequences on record, approximately 4.5% of them singletons. The ten most abundant clones make up roughly 23% of the sample. The material sequenced was PBMCs. The source of these receptors is a man younger than 35 in good health.

This clonotype has at least ten counts. V gene TRBV29-1 combines with J gene TRBJ2-7; TRBD1 agrees at 7 bases. Germline trimming cut 6 bases from V and 6 bases from J; bases unmatched to any gene: 8. This CDR3 has 12 residues. Germline values: CDR1 SQVTM, CDR2 ANQGSEA. The CDR3 here is CSVGTEIGEQYF. DNA of the CDR3: TGCAGCGTCGGGACAGAAATCGGCGAGCAGTACTTC.

This clonotype occurred many times. J is TRBJ1-1 and V is TRBV6-1; 8 nucleotides line up with TRBD1. The V gene's germline CDR1 is MNHNS and CDR2 SASEGT. This CDR3 comprises 16 residues. V dropped 6 bases and J dropped 1; count of bases not matched to a gene: 10. The CDR3 region is CASSIGLTGENTEAFF. DNA of the CDR3: TGTGCCAGCAGCATAGGATTGACAGGGGAGAACACTGAAGCTTTCTTT.

Ten or more counts support this clonotype. The chain links TRBV20-1 to TRBJ1-2; D perhaps matches TRBD1 (5 bases). The germline CDR1 and CDR2 sequences are DFQATT and SNEGSKA (reference sequence). The CDR3 is 13 amino acids. This CDR3 is CSVLGLSHGGYTF. In nucleotides, the CDR3 is TGCAGCGTCCTGGGACTTTCCCACGGGGGCTACACCTTC.

This clonotype was found many times. This chain uses TRBV9 with TRBJ1-2; no clear D. CDR1 and CDR2 from the germline V gene are SGDLS and YYNGEE. Trimming stripped 3 bases from V and 2 bases from J, with 5 bases between. This CDR3 is 12 amino acids long. The CDR3 coding sequence is TGTGCCAGCAGCGAGGCAAACTATGGCTACACCTTC. Encoded protein: CASSEANYGYTF.

This clonotype has ten or more counts. This chain joins TRBV7-9 and TRBJ2-7; D gene uncertain. The CDR3 spans 11 residues. The V end was cut by 8 bases, the J end by 2 bases, with 7 bases between. Germline V gene lookup returns CDR1 SEHNR and CDR2 FQNEAQ (reference sequence). The CDR3 sequence: CASGRTYEQYF. The CDR3 nucleotides are TGTGCCAGCGGCCGGACCTACGAGCAGTACTTC.

This clonotype was found many times. This chain links TRBV6-2 or TRBV6-3 with TRBJ2-2; D gene unclear. The V end lost 8 bases, the J end lost 4 bases, and 14 bases lay between the germline ends. The CDR3 is made up of 14 amino acids. Germline-derived CDR1 and CDR2 are MNHEY and SVGEGT. CDR3 region: CASSYGPLTGELFF. CDR3 DNA: TGTGCCAGCTCCTATGGGCCGCTCACCGGGGAGCTGTTTTTT.

This clonotype was detected many times. The rearrangement joins TRBV5-1 to TRBJ2-7, with 7 nucleotides matching TRBD1. V shed 0 bases, J shed 4 bases, and the junction held 7 bases outside the gene matches. The CDR3 covers 15 residues. Per the germline V gene, CDR1 is SGHRS and CDR2 is YFSETQ. In nucleotides, the CDR3 is TGCGCCAGCAGCTTGGGTGGGACAGAAATTTACGAGCAGTACTTC. It codes for CASSLGGTEIYEQYF.

This clonotype was seen repeatedly, ten times or more. The chain is built from TRBV5-1 and TRBJ2-7; TRBD2 aligns across 9 bases. Germline V gene lookup returns CDR1 SGHRS and CDR2 YFSETQ. V was pared by 6 bases and J by 5 bases, with 12 bases of the junction left unmatched. This CDR3 has 15 amino acids. The CDR3 DNA is TGCGCCAGCAACCGGGGCGGGGGGGGTATCAACGAGCAGTACTTC. This gives the protein CASNRGGGGINEQYF.

This clonotype was seen repeatedly, ten times or more. The CDR3 sequence: CASSSRPRRTNEKLFF. DNA for the CDR3: TGTGCCAGCAGCTCCCGCCCTAGGAGAACTAATGAAAAACTGTTTTTT. This chain joins TRBV7-9 and TRBJ1-4; D is unresolved. V was shortened by 4 bases and J by 1 base, with 13 bases between the two germline ends. CDR1 and CDR2 from the germline V gene are SEHNR and FQNEAQ (reference sequence). The CDR3 has 16 residues.

In this sample, this clonotype turned up many times. The V and J genes are TRBV29-1 and TRBJ2-1; unclear D gene. In germline, CDR1 is SQVTM, CDR2 ANQGSEA. The CDR3 extends over 15 amino acids. Trimming shortened V by 1 base and J by 0 bases, and 10 bases separated the two germline ends. CDR3 in amino acids: CSVEGKTNSYNEQFF. CDR3 coding DNA: TGCAGCGTTGAAGGGAAGACCAACTCCTACAATGAGCAGTTCTTC.

This clonotype was recorded many times. The chain joins TRBV6-5 to TRBJ1-1; no definite D call. The CDR3 contains 16 residues. Germline loops: CDR1 MNHEY, CDR2 SVGAGI. V was pared by 0 bases and J by 0 bases, with 11 bases between. Here the CDR3 DNA reads TGTGCCAGCAGTTACTCGGGCCTCGGGGTGAACACTGAAGCTTTCTTT. This gives the protein CASSYSGLGVNTEAFF.